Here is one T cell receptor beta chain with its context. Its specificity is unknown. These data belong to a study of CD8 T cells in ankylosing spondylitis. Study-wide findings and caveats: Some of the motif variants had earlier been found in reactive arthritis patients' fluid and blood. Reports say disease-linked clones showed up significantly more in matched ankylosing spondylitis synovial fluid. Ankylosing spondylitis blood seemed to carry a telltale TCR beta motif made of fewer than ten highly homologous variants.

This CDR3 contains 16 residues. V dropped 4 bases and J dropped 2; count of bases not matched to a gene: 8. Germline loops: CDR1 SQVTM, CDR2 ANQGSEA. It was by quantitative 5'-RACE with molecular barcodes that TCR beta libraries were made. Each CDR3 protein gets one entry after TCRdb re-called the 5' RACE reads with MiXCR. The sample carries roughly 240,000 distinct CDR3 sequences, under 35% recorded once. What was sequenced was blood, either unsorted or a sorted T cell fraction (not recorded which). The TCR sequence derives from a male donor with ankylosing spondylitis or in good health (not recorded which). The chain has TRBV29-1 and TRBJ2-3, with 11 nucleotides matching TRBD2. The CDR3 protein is CSVGKASGGYTDTQYF. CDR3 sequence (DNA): TGCAGCGTTGGCAAGGCTAGCGGGGGGTACACAGATACGCAGTATTTT.